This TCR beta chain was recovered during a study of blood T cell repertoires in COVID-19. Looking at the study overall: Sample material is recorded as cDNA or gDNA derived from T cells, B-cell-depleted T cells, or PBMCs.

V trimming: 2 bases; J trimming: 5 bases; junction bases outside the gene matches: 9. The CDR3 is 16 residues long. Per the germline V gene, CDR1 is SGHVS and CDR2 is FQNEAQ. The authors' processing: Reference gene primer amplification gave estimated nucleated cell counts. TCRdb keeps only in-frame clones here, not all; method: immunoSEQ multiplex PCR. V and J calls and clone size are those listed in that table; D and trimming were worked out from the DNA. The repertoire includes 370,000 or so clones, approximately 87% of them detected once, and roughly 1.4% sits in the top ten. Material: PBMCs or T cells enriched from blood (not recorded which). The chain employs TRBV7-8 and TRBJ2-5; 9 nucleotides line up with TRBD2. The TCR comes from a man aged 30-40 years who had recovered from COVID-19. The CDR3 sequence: CASSLRTSAELETQYF. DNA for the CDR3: TGTGCCAGCAGCTTAAGGACTAGCGCCGAACTGGAGACCCAGTACTTC.